The sample holds a few counts of the clone carrying this T cell receptor beta chain. Its antigen is still unknown. Vbeta (60) and Jbeta (13) primers were used in the PCR. Only in-frame clones appear in the TCRdb table, and some are missing; sequencing was by immunoSEQ multiplex PCR. The data contain some 150,000 clones, over 60% of them singletons. The sample belongs to a study of cytomegalovirus exposure and HLA in healthy donors. Regarding the study as a whole: Indistinguishable V segments, including TRBV6-2 and TRBV6-3, were excluded. Previously analyzed data showed that most TCR beta V segments were productive at a frequency of about 87% or about 30%. When analyzed later, a missense DCLRE1C variant was found to be linked to TCR beta V- and J-gene trimming.

The junction had 6 bases not matched to a gene; V was cut back by 5 bases and J by 6 bases. Germline lookup yields CDR1 SGHTA and CDR2 FQGTGA. This CDR3 has 15 amino acids. The genes are TRBV7-3 and TRBJ2-1; the match to TRBD2 covers 11 bases. The specimen was PBMCs. This sequence originates from a woman aged 30 to 39 in good health and CMV-seronegative. The CDR3 coding sequence is TGTGCCAGCAGCCCTACTAGCGGGAGTATCAATGAGCAGTTCTTC. Protein: CASSPTSGSINEQFF.